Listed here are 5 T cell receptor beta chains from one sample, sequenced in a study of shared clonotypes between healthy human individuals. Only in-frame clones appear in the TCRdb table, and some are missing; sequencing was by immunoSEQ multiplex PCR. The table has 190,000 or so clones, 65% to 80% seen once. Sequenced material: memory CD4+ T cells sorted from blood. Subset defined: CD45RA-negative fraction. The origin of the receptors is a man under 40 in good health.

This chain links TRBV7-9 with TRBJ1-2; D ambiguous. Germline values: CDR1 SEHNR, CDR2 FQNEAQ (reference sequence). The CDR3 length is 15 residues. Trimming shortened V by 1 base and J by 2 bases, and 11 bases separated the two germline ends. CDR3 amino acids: CASSLVPSKNYGYTF. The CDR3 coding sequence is TGTGCCAGCAGCTTAGTTCCCAGCAAGAACTATGGCTACACCTTC.

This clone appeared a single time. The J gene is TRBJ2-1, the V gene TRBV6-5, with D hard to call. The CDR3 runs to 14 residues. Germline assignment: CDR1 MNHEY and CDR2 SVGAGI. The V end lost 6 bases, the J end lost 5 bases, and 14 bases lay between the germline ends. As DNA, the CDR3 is TGTGCCAGCAGACCTAGTACGGCCCACAATGAGCAGTTCTTC. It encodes CASRPSTAHNEQFF.

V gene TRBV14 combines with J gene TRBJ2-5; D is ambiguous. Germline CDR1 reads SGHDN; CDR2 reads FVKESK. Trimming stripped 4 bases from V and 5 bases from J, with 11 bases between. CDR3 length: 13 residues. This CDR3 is CASSPLPGETQYF. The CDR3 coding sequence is TGTGCCAGCAGCCCCCTACCCGGGGAGACCCAGTACTTC. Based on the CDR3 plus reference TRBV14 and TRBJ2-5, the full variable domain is EAGVTQFPSHSVIEKGQTVTLRCDPISGHDNLYWYRRVMGKEIKFLLHFVKESKQDESGMPNNRFLAERTGGTYSTLKVQPAELEDSGVYFCASSPLPGETQYFGPGTRLLVL.

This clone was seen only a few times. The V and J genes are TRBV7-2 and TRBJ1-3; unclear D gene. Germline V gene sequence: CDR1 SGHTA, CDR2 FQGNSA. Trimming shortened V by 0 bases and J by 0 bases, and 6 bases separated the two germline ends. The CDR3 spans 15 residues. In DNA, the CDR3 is TGTGCCAGCAGCTTAGCCTTTTTCTCTGGAAACACCATATATTTT. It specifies CASSLAFFSGNTIYF.

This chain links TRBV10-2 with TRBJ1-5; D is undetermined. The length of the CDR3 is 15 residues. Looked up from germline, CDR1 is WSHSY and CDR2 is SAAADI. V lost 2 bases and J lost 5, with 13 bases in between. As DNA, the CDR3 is TGCGCCAGCAGTGAGGATGGCATGGTTTATCAGCCCCAGCATTTT. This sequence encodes CASSEDGMVYQPQHF.